This entry concerns a single T cell receptor (beta chain). In the authors' workflow: Amplifying reference gene primers gave estimates of nucleated cell counts. Using immunoSEQ multiplex PCR, the repertoire was profiled, and TCRdb retains in-frame clones only, with some absent. D and trimming were read from the DNA, whereas the V and J calls and clone size are those reported in that table. The sample records over 110,000 clones, roughly 85% being singletons. The length of the CDR3 is 16 residues. The germline gives CDR1 SGHAT, CDR2 FQDESV (reference sequence). The ends were cut back, 0 bases at V and 4 bases at J, with 14 bases in the middle. This record belongs to a study of blood T cell repertoires in COVID-19. Turning to the study itself: Researchers got acute and convalescent COVID-19 samples from the United States, Italy and Spain. PBMCs, B-cell-depleted T cells, or T cells provided the cDNA or gDNA that made up the material.

This sequence was found in a man aged 60-69 years with acute or convalescent COVID-19. V usage is TRBV11-1 and J usage is TRBJ2-3; D might be TRBD2 (6 bases). Sequencing was done on a sample of peripheral blood. The chain's CDR3 is CASSLAQVGGADTQYF. The CDR3, as DNA: TGTGCCAGCAGCTTAGCACAGGTGGGAGGAGCAGATACGCAGTATTTT. The whole variable domain, remainder taken from reference TRBV11-1 and TRBJ2-3, is EAEVAQSPRYKITEKSQAVAFWCDPISGHATLYWYRQILGQGPELLVQFQDESVVDDSQLPKDRFSAERLKGVDSTLKIQPAELGDSAMYLCASSLAQVGGADTQYFGPGTRLTVL.